This T cell receptor (beta chain) was observed in a study of OX40 agonist ivuxolimab in advanced cancers. Turning to the study itself: Clinicians treated patients with ivuxolimab, an agonistic anti-OX40 (CD134) antibody. Whole-study results and caveats: Among patients with partial responses at 0.1-3.0 mg/kg, clonal expansion was among the lowest.

A note on this clone: Its antigen is as yet unknown.

The CDR3 runs 15 residues. The V gene's germline CDR1 is SGDLS and CDR2 YYNGEE. The germline V and J ends were trimmed by 2 bases and 0 bases, with 6 bases remaining between them. Sequencing used immunoSEQ multiplex PCR; TCRdb keeps in-frame clones, though not all of them. This table has about 40,000 clones, 82% appearing once. The clonotype originates from an adult with an advanced solid tumor such as melanoma, head and neck, liver or kidney cancer. The V gene is TRBV9, the J gene TRBJ2-6; D is undetermined. Sequenced material: CD4+ or CD8+ T cells sorted from blood, taken in a trial of the OX40 agonist ivuxolimab. The DNA of the CDR3 is TGTGCCAGCAGCGTCTTGGGCTCTGGGGCCAACGTCCTGACTTTC. It encodes CASSVLGSGANVLTF. The entire variable domain, with the rest obtained from reference TRBV9 and TRBJ2-6, is as follows: DSGVTQTPKHLITATGQRVTLRCSPRSGDLSVYWYQQSLDQGLQFLIQYYNGEERAKGNILERFSAQQFPDLHSELNLSSLELGDSALYFCASSVLGSGANVLTFGAGSRLTVL.